This record covers a single TCR beta chain. These data belong to a study of T cells after yellow fever vaccination. TCRdb re-derived calls from the 5' RACE reads in MiXCR, one entry per CDR3 protein. The profile shows approximately 160,000 distinct CDR3 sequences, 9.3% of them singletons. Germline loops: CDR1 SEHNR, CDR2 FQNEAQ (reference sequence). The CDR3 totals 16 residues. V trimming: 5 bases; J trimming: 4 bases; junction bases outside the gene matches: 8. This chain uses TRBV7-9 with TRBJ2-7; 13 nucleotides match TRBD2. This TCR was sampled from a man younger than 30 who received the YFV17D yellow fever vaccine. The input for sequencing was CD8+ T cells sorted from PBMCs, taken 45 days after the yellow fever booster vaccination. The CDR3 DNA follows: TGTGCCAGCAGCATCCGGACTAGCGGGGGCTATTACGAGCAGTACTTC. Residues: CASSIRTSGGYYEQYF.